Described below is a single T cell receptor (beta chain) sequence and its context. Its antigen is not identified. This specimen belongs to a study of cytomegalovirus exposure and HLA in healthy donors. Findings and limits, study-wide: TCR beta sequences numbering more than 15,000 were associated with HLA alleles at 0.05 false discovery rate in a later analysis. Association of a missense DCLRE1C variant with TCR beta V- and J-gene trimming was reported in a later analysis.

This PCR relied on a set of 60 Vbeta primers and 13 Jbeta primers. Data came from immunoSEQ multiplex PCR; TCRdb stores just in-frame clones and leaves some out. The table includes approximately 150,000 clones, around 80% detected once. Germline lookup yields CDR1 LGHNT and CDR2 FRNRAP. This CDR3 has 14 residues. V lost 6 bases to trimming and J lost 5 bases; unmatched junction nucleotides: 6. What was sequenced was PBMCs. The J gene is TRBJ2-2, the V gene TRBV12-5, with 7 bases matching TRBD1. This TCR derives from a male donor in good health and CMV-seronegative. CDR3 loop: CASGFDRETGELFF. In DNA, the CDR3 is TGTGCTAGTGGCTTCGACAGGGAGACCGGGGAGCTGTTTTTT.